This entry describes one TCR beta chain. The CDR3 loop spans 13 amino acids. Germline V gene data show CDR1 as LNHDA and CDR2 as SQIVND (reference sequence). Trimming pared 6 bases from V and 3 bases from J, leaving 11 bases between. The data were taken from a study of T cell changes during pregnancy in multiple sclerosis. TCRdb keeps only in-frame clones here, not all; method: immunoSEQ multiplex PCR. The table records some 95,000 clones, about 92% of them present only once. The rearrangement joins TRBV19 to TRBJ1-2; D is uncertain. The TCR was taken from a female donor with multiple sclerosis, enrolled in a pregnancy study. The source was peripheral blood, collected in the first trimester of pregnancy. The chain's CDR3 is CASSLRRDYGYTF. Written as DNA, the CDR3 is TGTGCCAGTAGCTTACGTCGGGACTATGGCTACACCTTC.